Presented here are 8 T cell receptor beta chains from one specimen sequenced in a study of blood T cell repertoires in COVID-19. Profiling relied on immunoSEQ multiplex PCR, and the TCRdb table lists in-frame clones only, not all of them. The data show 150,000 to 200,000 clones, roughly nine tenths seen once. What was sequenced was peripheral blood. The receptors were sampled from a man between 18 and 35 years old who had recovered from COVID-19.

The chain has TRBV2 and TRBJ2-3; D not certain. This CDR3 is built from 14 residues. Between the trimmed V and J ends, which lost 9 bases and 6 bases, there was a span of 19 bases. Germline V gene data show CDR1 as SNHLY and CDR2 as FYNNEI. CDR3: CASESADLMDTQYF. As DNA, the CDR3 is TGTGCCAGTGAGTCTGCCGATTTGATGGATACGCAGTATTTT.

The rearrangement links TRBV9 to TRBJ2-3; D perhaps matches TRBD2 (5 bases). The CDR3 has 16 amino acids. Germline V lookup: CDR1 SGDLS, CDR2 YYNGEE. Trimming shortened V by 0 bases and J by 2 bases, and 13 bases separated the two germline ends. DNA of the CDR3: TGTGCCAGCAGCGTAGGAGCAGCGGTCAACACAGATACGCAGTATTTT. Its translation: CASSVGAAVNTDTQYF.

DNA of the CDR3: TGTGCCAGCAGGACGTCAGGGGGACTCAAGCAGTTCTTC. It codes for CASRTSGGLKQFF. The chain couples TRBV6-5 to TRBJ2-1, with D possibly TRBD1 on 7 matching bases. Per the germline V gene, CDR1 is MNHEY and CDR2 is SVGAGI. The CDR3 is 13 residues long. The ends were cut back, 6 bases at V and 11 bases at J, with 17 bases in the middle.

The V and J genes are TRBV7-9 and TRBJ2-3; TRBD2 agrees at 8 bases. V trimming: 0 bases; J trimming: 2 bases; junction bases outside the gene matches: 10. CDR3 size: 18 residues. CDR1 is SEHNR, CDR2 FQNEAQ, per germline (reference sequence). In DNA, the CDR3 is TGTGCCAGCAGCTTAGCGGGCGGCGCGGGAGGTACCACAGATACGCAGTATTTT. The encoded protein is CASSLAGGAGGTTDTQYF.

This clone was recorded a few times. The V and J genes are TRBV5-8 and TRBJ2-2; TRBD1 is a possible D gene (6 bases). V lost 3 bases, J lost 3 bases, and 21 bases lay in between. The CDR3 is 18 residues long. Per the germline V gene, CDR1 is SGHTS and CDR2 is YDEGEE. The CDR3 DNA is TGTGCCAGCAGCTGGGGACGGAGCAGGGGAGCCTACACCGGGGAGCTGTTTTTT. It yields the protein CASSWGRSRGAYTGELFF. Full variable domain (rest looked up from reference TRBV5-8 and TRBJ2-2): EAGVTQSPTHLIKTRGQQATLRCSPISGHTSVYWYQQALGLGLQFLLWYDEGEERNRGNFPPRFSGRQFPNYSSELNVNALELEDSALYLCASSWGRSRGAYTGELFFGEGSRLTVL.

This chain links TRBV29-1 with TRBJ2-7, with no clear D. The germline V gene has CDR1 SQVTM and CDR2 ANQGSEA. The V end lost 6 bases, the J end lost 2 bases, and 8 bases lay between the germline ends. The CDR3 length is 11 residues. CDR3 nucleotide sequence: TGCAGCGTCCAGGAAGCCTACGAGCAGTACTTC. This sequence encodes CSVQEAYEQYF.

V usage is TRBV10-2 and J usage is TRBJ2-7; tentatively, D is TRBD2 (5 bases). This CDR3 spans 12 amino acids. Trimming stripped 4 bases from V and 3 bases from J, with 7 bases between. Per germline, CDR1 WSHSY and CDR2 SAAADI. CDR3 sequence reads: CASSVRDYEQYF. As DNA, the CDR3 is TGCGCCAGCAGTGTACGGGACTACGAGCAGTACTTC.

This clone was observed a handful of times. The V call is TRBV2, the J call TRBJ1-4; 8 bases map to TRBD1. The CDR3 is made up of 14 amino acids. The germline gives CDR1 SNHLY, CDR2 FYNNEI. The ends lost 10 bases at V and 5 bases at J; junction bases unmatched: 9. This CDR3 reads CATEQGGRNEKLFF. CDR3 bases: TGTGCCACTGAACAGGGGGGGCGGAATGAAAAACTGTTTTTT. Full variable domain (missing parts from reference TRBV2 and TRBJ1-4): EPEVTQTPSHQVTQMGQEVILRCVPISNHLYFYWYRQILGQKVEFLVSFYNNEISEKSEIFDDQFSVERPDGSNFTLKIRSTKLEDSAMYFCATEQGGRNEKLFFGSGTQLSVL.